This T cell receptor beta chain emerged from a study of molecular identifiers for immune sequencing clone quantification. Overall study context: Replicate RNA from around 20,000 or 100,000 naive CD8 T cells formed five aliquots; four were sequenced.

Of note for this clonotype: Its antigen is currently unknown.

Study-wide results and caveats: Reports indicate spiked Jurkat TCR RNA from one cell could be found among around 970,000 naive cells.

Sorted cells numbering about 19,000 to 1,000,000, with 10%, 30% or 50% RNA, yielded the naive CD8 libraries. Previously described methods and listed TCR primers were used for bulk TCR libraries. TCRdb ran MiXCR on the PCR reads and lists one entry per CDR3 protein. The sample has hundreds of thousands of distinct CDR3 sequences; 20% are singletons. The length of the CDR3 is 11 residues. This TCR derives from a human donor in good health. Some libraries in this study had Jurkat cell RNA spiked in. The specimen was naive CD8+ T cells from blood, with Jurkat cell RNA spiked in. Subset noted: FACS-sorted CD8+CD4-CCR7+CD45RA+ naive T cells. This chain uses TRBV6-7 with TRBJ2-7, with D perhaps assigned TRBD1 or TRBD2 (5 bases each). TRBV6-7 is noted as an ORF with a role that remains uncertain. Here the CDR3 DNA reads TGTGCTCTGTTGGGACGTTACGAGCAGTACTTC. This encodes CALLGRYEQYF.